This passage covers 21 T cell receptor beta chains from one sample sequenced in a study of breast tumors, draining lymph nodes, adjacent tissues (dated by TCRdb to 2016 to 2017). Libraries were built with multiplex PCR. Sequencing used an Illumina HiSeq 2000. Through fastp at Q25 and MiXCR, TCRdb rebuilt clones from the public reads, retaining in-frame beta chains. Every distinct CDR3 protein forms one entry, paired with its most common genes and DNA. The sample table records about 53,000 distinct CDR3 sequences; under 50% of these occur just once. Roughly a tenth of the sample is in the top ten clones. The sequenced material came from breast tumor tissue. These receptors all come from a female donor with breast cancer. Some clones in this sample may be carry-over from other donors' samples.

This sequence joins TRBV6-5 and TRBJ2-2; 9 nucleotides match TRBD2. Germline loops: CDR1 MNHEY, CDR2 SVGAGI. The CDR3 contains 16 residues. The J segment lost 8 bases and the V segment lost 0 bases, leaving 7 bases of the junction unmatched. As DNA, the CDR3 is TGTGCCAGCAGTTACTCTACGGTCCTAGCGGGAGGGGAGCTGTTTTTT. This sequence encodes CASSYSTVLAGGELFF.

This clonotype was counted ten times or more. One base away lies a much larger clone, so this may be a sequencing read error. The chain combines TRBV20-1 with TRBJ2-7, with 8 bases matching TRBD2. CDR3 length equals 15 residues. V lost 3 bases and J lost 6; bases outside the gene matches: 13. Germline lookup yields CDR1 DFQATT and CDR2 SNEGSKA (reference sequence). The CDR3 loop reads CSARAEEAGALEQYF. CDR3 sequence (DNA): TGCAGTGCTAGGGCGGAGGAAGCGGGAGCGCTCGAGCAGTACTTC.

The chain carries TRBV20-1 and TRBJ1-3; D possibly corresponds to TRBD1 (6 bases). The CDR3 runs 12 residues. The V end was cut by 3 bases, the J end by 4 bases, with 7 bases between. Germline CDR1 and CDR2: DFQATT and SNEGSKA (reference sequence). CDR3 sequence reads: CSASQGGNTIYF. CDR3 sequence (DNA): TGCAGTGCTAGCCAGGGGGGAAACACCATATATTTT.

The sample holds many counts of this clonotype. The chain carries TRBV4-1 and TRBJ1-4; D not resolved. V lost 6 bases, J lost 4 bases, and 12 bases lay in between. CDR3 length: 14 residues. Germline V lookup: CDR1 MGHRA, CDR2 YSYEKL. In nucleotides, the CDR3 is TGCGCCAGCAGGCCCATGGGGTTTAATGAAAAACTGTTTTTT. This sequence encodes CASRPMGFNEKLFF.

This sequence joins TRBV19 and TRBJ2-2; the match to TRBD2 covers 8 bases. V lost 7 bases to trimming and J lost 4 bases; unmatched junction nucleotides: 5. The CDR3 covers 14 residues. Germline CDR1 reads LNHDA; CDR2 reads SQIVND (reference sequence). CDR3 coding DNA: TGTGCCAGTAATAAGGGGACTAGCACCGGGGAGCTGTTTTTT. Translating gives CASNKGTSTGELFF. The full variable domain, completed using reference TRBV19 and TRBJ2-2, is DGGITQSPKYLFRKEGQNVTLSCEQNLNHDAMYWYRQDPGQGLRLIYYSQIVNDFQKGDIAEGYSVSREKKESFPLTVTSAQKNPTAFYLCASNKGTSTGELFFGEGSRLTVL.

There are many counts of this clonotype. The V gene is TRBV30, the J gene TRBJ2-3; possibly TRBD2 for D (5 bases). The CDR3 has 12 residues. Per germline, CDR1 GTSNPN and CDR2 SVGIG (reference sequence). Trimming stripped 0 bases from V and 4 bases from J, with 5 bases between. For the CDR3, the DNA is TGTGCCTGGAGTGTGGGAGCAGATACGCAGTATTTT. Translation: CAWSVGADTQYF.

This clonotype was seen a few times. A read error may explain this, as a much larger clone is one base away. The chain carries TRBV20-1 and TRBJ1-2, with 9 bases matching TRBD1. The CDR3 is 15 residues long. Germline assignment: CDR1 DFQATT and CDR2 SNEGSKA (reference sequence). Trimming removed 3 bases from V and 4 bases from J; junction bases left unmatched: 9. Here the CDR3 DNA reads TGCAGTGCTAGGCCCCCGGGACAGGGAACCTATGGCTACACCTTC. This codes for CSARPPGQGTYGYTF.

This clonotype was seen many times. A much larger clone differs from this one at a single base, so this may be a read error. The genes are TRBV5-1 and TRBJ2-3; TRBD2 matches 12 bases. The CDR3 runs 15 residues. V shed 4 bases and J 6 bases; nucleotides not matched to a gene: 6. Germline lookup yields CDR1 SGHRS and CDR2 YFSETQ. For the CDR3, the DNA is TGCGCCAGCAGCGATACTAGCGGGAGGCACGATACGCAGTATTTT. This gives the protein CASSDTSGRHDTQYF.

On this clonotype: The CDR3 end shows no conserved phenylalanine or tryptophan, and so a read error is likely. The rearrangement joins TRBV6-1 to TRBJ2-7; D is unclear. Trimming took 6 bases from V and 2 from J, leaving 17 bases between them. The CDR3 loop spans 15 amino acids. Germline V gene data show CDR1 as MNHNS and CDR2 as SASEGT. CDR3 DNA: TGTGCCAGCAGGCCCGAGGCGAGCTTCGCCTACGAGCAGTACCTC. It encodes CASRPEASFAYEQYL.

On this clonotype: One end of the junction varies from germline; a read error may be responsible. The V gene is TRBV7-3, the J gene TRBJ2-5; possibly TRBD2 for D (6 bases). The CDR3 totals 15 residues. The V gene's germline CDR1 is SGHTA and CDR2 FQGTGA. This CDR3 is CASSKGGGIQETQHF. Written as DNA, the CDR3 is TGTGCCAGCAGCAAGGGAGGCGGGATTCAAGAGACCCAGCACTTT.

Many counts were recorded for this clonotype. CDR3 in amino acids: CASSQGQGIEYGYTF. As DNA, the CDR3 is TGTGCCAGCAGCCAGGGCCAGGGTATAGAGTACGGCTACACCTTC. The chain uses TRBV9 and TRBJ1-2; D perhaps matches TRBD1 (5 bases). V lost 4 bases, J lost 8 bases, and 21 bases lay in between. The CDR3 runs 15 residues. CDR1 is SGDLS, CDR2 YYNGEE, per germline. The full variable domain, with the rest looked up from reference TRBV9 and TRBJ1-2, is DSGVTQTPKHLITATGQRVTLRCSPRSGDLSVYWYQQSLDQGLQFLIQYYNGEERAKGNILERFSAQQFPDLHSELNLSSLELGDSALYFCASSQGQGIEYGYTFGSGTRLTVV.

This clonotype came up many times. This chain uses TRBV6-2 or TRBV6-3 with TRBJ2-7; 7 bases align to TRBD2. Looked up from germline, CDR1 is MNHEY and CDR2 is SVGEGT. V was clipped by 0 bases and J by 0 bases; unmatched bases: 5. CDR3 size: 16 residues. The CDR3 bases are TGTGCCAGCAGTTACTCGACTAGCCCCATCTCCTACGAGCAGTACTTC. It specifies CASSYSTSPISYEQYF.

J is TRBJ2-5 and V is TRBV2, with D perhaps TRBD1 (6 bases). In germline, CDR1 is SNHLY, CDR2 FYNNEI. Trimming shortened V by 4 bases and J by 4 bases, and 10 bases separated the two germline ends. There are 13 residues in the CDR3. CDR3 in DNA: TGTGCCAGCAGTGCTAACAGGGCAGAGACCCAGTACTTC. As protein: CASSANRAETQYF.

This clonotype was found many times. The chain couples TRBV18 to TRBJ1-4, with D hard to call. The V and J ends lost 4 bases and 7 bases respectively, with 4 bases between them. The CDR3 is made up of 11 amino acids. CDR1 is KGHSH, CDR2 LQKENI, per germline. The CDR3 loop is CASSQGEKLFF. CDR3 in DNA: TGTGCCAGCTCACAGGGTGAAAAACTGTTTTTT.

The chain has TRBV5-1 and TRBJ2-3; TRBD1 agrees at 9 bases. V shed 7 bases and J 2 bases; nucleotides not matched to a gene: 5. The germline V gene has CDR1 SGHRS and CDR2 YFSETQ. This CDR3 has 14 amino acids. In nucleotides, the CDR3 is TGCGCCAGCCCCGGGACAGGGTCCACAGATACGCAGTATTTT. This sequence encodes CASPGTGSTDTQYF.

This clonotype was recorded at least ten times. This sequence joins TRBV19 and TRBJ1-5, with D unresolved. Looked up from germline, CDR1 is LNHDA and CDR2 is SQIVND (reference sequence). The CDR3 totals 13 residues. The V end lost 5 bases, the J end lost 0 bases, and 5 bases lay between the germline ends. Written as DNA, the CDR3 is TGTGCCAGTAGTGTTAATAGCAATCAGCCCCAGCATTTT. Its translation is CASSVNSNQPQHF.

This clonotype is deemed medium-sized. The CDR3 region is CSATKGREGQFF. The CDR3 bases are TGCAGTGCCACCAAGGGGCGGGAGGGTCAGTTCTTC. The V call is TRBV20-1, the J call TRBJ2-1, with 9 bases fitting TRBD2. Germline V gives CDR1 DFQATT, CDR2 SNEGSKA (reference sequence). V gave up 6 bases and J gave up 13 bases; unmatched junction bases: 10. The CDR3 is made up of 12 amino acids.

About this clonotype: A read error may explain this, as a much larger clone is one base away. The V and J genes are TRBV7-6 and TRBJ1-5; D gene uncertain. The germline V gene has CDR1 SGHVS and CDR2 FNYEAQ. The CDR3 runs to 13 residues. The CDR3 bases are TGTGCCCGCAGCCCCCAAGAGAATCAGCCCCAGCATTTT. The encoded protein is CARSPQENQPQHF. The whole variable domain, filled in from reference TRBV7-6 and TRBJ1-5, reads GAGVSQSPRYKVTKRGQDVALRCDPISGHVSLYWYRQALGQGPEFLTYFNYEAQQDKSGLPNDRFSAERPEGSISTLTIQRTEQRDSAMYRCARSPQENQPQHFGDGTRLSIL.

This clonotype was detected many times. The chain uses TRBV10-3 and TRBJ1-4, with 7 bases identical to TRBD1. After removal of 0 bases from V and 7 bases from J, the junction contained 8 bases not matched to a gene. The CDR3 spans 16 residues. In germline, CDR1 is ENHRY, CDR2 SYGVKD. CDR3: CAISESTAGGSEKLFF. CDR3 nucleotide sequence: TGTGCCATCAGTGAGTCGACTGCAGGGGGATCTGAAAAACTGTTTTTT.

This clonotype has only a few counts. The chain joins TRBV29-1 to TRBJ1-3; D is unclear. The V end lost 7 bases, the J end lost 7 bases, and 17 bases lay between the germline ends. This CDR3 spans 13 amino acids. Germline lookup yields CDR1 SQVTM and CDR2 ANQGSEA. CDR3 loop: CSARGTGVNTIYF. The DNA of the CDR3 is TGCAGCGCCCGCGGAACCGGGGTTAACACCATATATTTT.

Notes on this clonotype: Given a much more abundant clone one base away, this may be a read error. This CDR3 reads CASSLSGTSGYEQYF. In nucleotides, the CDR3 is TGTGCCAGCAGTCTCTCCGGGACTAGCGGCTACGAGCAGTACTTC. V and J are TRBV6-2 or TRBV6-3 and TRBJ2-7; 11 bases map to TRBD2. Per germline, CDR1 MNHEY and CDR2 SVGEGT. The CDR3 sequence is 15 residues long. Trimming took 5 bases from V and 3 from J; bases not matched to a gene: 6.